The 9 T cell receptor beta chains listed next were all sequenced from one sample in a study of shared clonotypes between healthy human individuals (dated by TCRdb to 2018 to 2020). CD8 naive samples consisted of CD45RO-negative cells that were positively selected for CCR7, yielding a CD45RA+CCR7+ population without TemRA cells. Libraries were constructed by the immunoSEQ multiplex PCR assay. TCRdb stores this immuneACCESS table with in-frame sequences only. Part of the clones is absent; in the studies checked, under half of the shortfall reflects unresolved V genes, and no reason is known for the rest. In all, the sample holds around 1,900,000 clones, and approximately 92% of those were seen once. The top ten clonotypes cover around 1.7% of the sample. The sequenced material came from naive CD8+ T cells from PBMCs. Read against the paper, the sample's cell subset or site label means: CD45RA+CCR7+. The source of these receptors is a young man in good health. Some clones in this sample may be carry-over from other donors' samples.

The chain is built from TRBV4-1 and TRBJ2-5, with D perhaps TRBD1 or TRBD2 (5 bases each). Per germline, CDR1 MGHRA and CDR2 YSYEKL. V was shortened by 5 bases and J by 8 bases, with 18 bases between the two germline ends. The CDR3 extends over 14 amino acids. CDR3 region: CASSVRDPRETQYF. For the CDR3, the DNA is TGCGCCAGCAGCGTCCGGGACCCCAGGGAAACCCAGTACTTC.

The gene calls are TRBV7-9 and TRBJ2-1, with D unresolved. The CDR3 is 15 residues long. Trimming shortened V by 5 bases and J by 4 bases, and 15 bases separated the two germline ends. Germline V CDR1 and CDR2: SEHNR, FQNEAQ (reference sequence). CDR3 sequence (DNA): TGTGCCAGCAGCCCCAGGCTCAGGCCTTACAATGAGCAGTTCTTC. Translated: CASSPRLRPYNEQFF.

This chain links TRBV14 with TRBJ2-1; D unresolved. Germline V CDR1 and CDR2: SGHDN, FVKESK. The CDR3 has 15 residues. V dropped 0 bases and J dropped 2 bases, with 8 bases sitting between them. Written as DNA, the CDR3 is TGTGCCAGCAGCCAAGATTGGGGTACCTACAATGAGCAGTTCTTC. As protein: CASSQDWGTYNEQFF.

The chain combines TRBV18 with TRBJ2-7; D is possibly TRBD1 (6 bases). CDR1 KGHSH and CDR2 LQKENI come from the germline V gene. The CDR3 extends over 15 amino acids. Trimming cost V 3 bases and J 3 bases, with 15 bases left between them. CDR3 in amino acids: CASSPSMDSFYEQYF. DNA for the CDR3: TGTGCCAGCTCACCGAGCATGGACAGCTTCTACGAGCAGTACTTC.

As to this clone: Other DNA sequences of this sample code for an identical CDR3. This chain links TRBV7-7 with TRBJ2-7; TRBD1 matches at 9 bases. J lost 2 bases, V lost 1 base, and 0 bases had no gene match. This CDR3 has 14 residues. Germline CDR1 SSHAT, CDR2 FNYEAQ (reference sequence). In nucleotides, the CDR3 is TGTGCCAGCAGCTTAGGGACAGGGGCCTACGAGCAGTACTTC. As protein: CASSLGTGAYEQYF.

About this clone itself: The sample has other DNA sequences that encode this CDR3 too. The chain recombines TRBV7-9 with TRBJ2-1, with 10 bases matching TRBD2. V lost 1 base, J lost 4 bases, and 1 base stayed unmatched. The CDR3 totals 15 residues. CDR1 is SEHNR, CDR2 FQNEAQ, per germline (reference sequence). In DNA form, the CDR3 reads TGTGCCAGCAGCTTAGGGACTAGCGGATACAATGAGCAGTTCTTC. Protein: CASSLGTSGYNEQFF.

V and J are TRBV9 and TRBJ1-1, with D possibly TRBD1 on 6 matching bases. The V gene's germline CDR1 is SGDLS and CDR2 YYNGEE. This CDR3 contains 15 residues. The V gene lost 4 bases and the J gene lost 2 bases, with 15 bases spanning the gap. The CDR3 DNA sequence: TGTGCCAGCAGCCCCCGAACAGGGCAAAACACTGAAGCTTTCTTT. Its translation: CASSPRTGQNTEAFF.

Concerning this clone: In the same sample, other DNA sequences code for this CDR3. The chain uses TRBV7-8 and TRBJ2-7; 9 bases match TRBD2. The V gene's germline CDR1 is SGHVS and CDR2 FQNEAQ. V lost 1 base and J lost 2; bases outside the gene matches: 0. CDR3 length: 14 residues. The CDR3 region has the DNA TGTGCCAGCAGCTTAGGCGGGAGGGCCTACGAGCAGTACTTC. Translated, it gives CASSLGGRAYEQYF.

Comment on this clone: Additional DNA sequences in this sample encode the identical CDR3. The chain carries TRBV28 and TRBJ2-2, with 11 bases lining up with TRBD1. Germline loops: CDR1 MDHEN, CDR2 SYDVKM. V was pared by 7 bases and J by 4 bases, with 2 bases of the junction left unmatched. The CDR3 is made up of 14 amino acids. CDR3 bases: TGTGCCAGCACCGGGACAGGGGGCACCGGGGAGCTGTTTTTT. The encoded protein is CASTGTGGTGELFF.